This T cell receptor beta chain came from a study of blood T cells in healthy people across ages. Study overall: Template switching recovered approximately one barcoded beta molecule for every two T cells. Notes on the study in general: When one million T cells were used, diversity estimates were thought to be underestimates.

Drawn from each donor were 7.5 to 10 milliliters of peripheral blood. With each sample, at least 5 micrograms of total RNA were extracted. To note about this clonotype: Its antigen is as yet unknown.

Germline V gene data show CDR1 as MGHDK and CDR2 as SYGVNS. The CDR3 consists of 15 residues. A J-beta primer mix and a sample-barcoded 5' primer were used in a second PCR of roughly 6 to 11 cycles. TCRdb analysed the 5' RACE reads with MiXCR anew, one entry per CDR3 protein. The data hold more than 700,000 distinct CDR3 sequences, with about 46% observed a single time. Sequencing used blood. This clonotype was obtained from an older man in good health. The genes are TRBV25-1 and TRBJ2-1; 10 bases agree with TRBD2. The J call may be in error: the DNA end matches TRBJ2-7 better. For the CDR3, the DNA is TGTGCCAGCAGGGCCCCGGCTAGCGGGAGCAATGAGCAGTACTTC. Its translation is CASRAPASGSNEQYF.